Following are 24 T cell receptor beta chains from one sample sequenced in a study of CD8 T cells in ankylosing spondylitis. TCRdb recomputed calls from the 5' RACE reads with MiXCR, one row per CDR3 protein. The sample records 200,000 to 250,000 distinct CDR3 sequences, around a quarter being singletons. What was sequenced was blood, either unsorted or a sorted T cell fraction (not recorded which). Source of these receptors: a male donor with ankylosing spondylitis or in good health (not recorded which).

V usage is TRBV20-1 and J usage is TRBJ1-1; maybe TRBD1 (5 bases). The CDR3 has 13 amino acids. V was cut by 6 bases and J by 0 bases, with 11 bases left in between. Germline lookup yields CDR1 DFQATT and CDR2 SNEGSKA (reference sequence). The CDR3 sequence is CSAWGHMNTEAFF. CDR3 sequence (DNA): TGCAGTGCCTGGGGCCACATGAACACTGAAGCTTTCTTT.

This clonotype was seen a few times. The chain employs TRBV27 and TRBJ2-7; perhaps TRBD1 as D (6 bases). The CDR3 sequence is 13 residues long. V was clipped by 6 bases and J by 6 bases, with 15 bases between them. CDR1 is MNHEY and CDR2 is SMNVEV in the germline V gene (reference sequence). This chain's CDR3 is CASSLGANREQYF. CDR3 bases: TGTGCCAGCAGCCTGGGGGCGAATCGCGAGCAGTACTTC.

The chain is built from TRBV5-6 and TRBJ2-7; D possibly corresponds to TRBD2 (6 bases). This CDR3 is built from 14 residues. Between the trimmed V and J ends, which lost 9 bases and 5 bases, there was a span of 21 bases. Germline CDR1 and CDR2: SGHDT and YYEEEE. In nucleotides, the CDR3 is TGTGCCACCTCGGGGGAAGGTGGGGACGACGAGCAGTACTTC. This codes for CATSGEGGDDEQYF.

A few counts support this clonotype. The gene calls are TRBV7-2 and TRBJ2-1, with D perhaps TRBD1 (5 bases). V lost 3 bases and J lost 14, with 11 bases in between. The CDR3 consists of 11 residues. Germline values: CDR1 SGHTA, CDR2 FQGNSA. CDR3 sequence (DNA): TGTGCCAGCAGCTTCCAAGGGGATGAGTTCTTC. It is translated as CASSFQGDEFF. Full variable domain (remainder filled in from reference TRBV7-2 and TRBJ2-1): GAGVSQSPSNKVTEKGKDVELRCDPISGHTALYWYRQSLGQGLEFLIYFQGNSAPDKSGLPSDRFSAERTGGSVSTLTIQRTQQEDSAVYLCASSFQGDEFFGPGTRLTVL.

The chain is built from TRBV6-1 and TRBJ2-3; TRBD2 matches 9 bases. The germline V gene has CDR1 MNHNS and CDR2 SASEGT. CDR3 size: 15 residues. With V trimmed by 6 bases and J by 4 bases, 8 bases remained unmatched. The DNA for the CDR3 is TGTGCCAGCAGGGCTAGCGGGGTGGGGCCAGATACGCAGTATTTT. As protein: CASRASGVGPDTQYF.

This clonotype was picked up many times. The J gene is TRBJ2-2, the V gene TRBV4-2; D unclear. CDR3 length equals 15 residues. Per germline, CDR1 LGHNA and CDR2 YNFKEQ. Between the trimmed V and J ends, which lost 0 bases and 3 bases, there was a span of 8 bases. CDR3 nucleotides: TGTGCCAGCAGCCAAGATAACAGCTACACCGGGGAGCTGTTTTTT. It is translated as CASSQDNSYTGELFF.

This clonotype was recorded many times. V is TRBV7-2 and J is TRBJ1-2; TRBD1 agrees at 10 bases. Germline V lookup: CDR1 SGHTA, CDR2 FQGNSA. The CDR3 spans 14 residues. Trimming took 1 base from V and 5 from J; bases not matched to a gene: 1. This CDR3 is CASSLGGQGYGYTF. The CDR3 bases are TGTGCCAGCAGCTTAGGGGGACAGGGGTATGGCTACACCTTC.

Worth noting for this clonotype: One end of the junction does not line up with germline, which may come from a read error. V gene TRBV5-1 combines with J gene TRBJ2-1; D uncertain. CDR1 is SGHRS and CDR2 is YFSETQ in the germline V gene. CDR3 size: 13 residues. This CDR3 is CASILVEFNEQFF. CDR3 bases: TGCGCCAGCATCTTGGTGGAGTTCAATGAGCAGTTCTTC.

The chain uses TRBV7-9 and TRBJ2-7; D is unclear. This CDR3 has 12 residues. V shed 2 bases and J shed 9 bases, with 11 bases lying between them. Germline values: CDR1 SEHNR, CDR2 FQNEAQ (reference sequence). The CDR3 DNA sequence: TGTGCCAGCAGCTTAAACGGGCCGGGGCAGTACTTC. Its protein product is CASSLNGPGQYF.

This clonotype was seen many times. The chain carries TRBV5-1 and TRBJ2-5; D is unclear. In germline, CDR1 is SGHRS, CDR2 YFSETQ. V was trimmed by 0 bases and J by 0 bases, leaving 3 bases between them. This CDR3 region has 13 residues. The CDR3: CASSLGYQETQYF. DNA of the CDR3: TGCGCCAGCAGCTTGGGGTACCAAGAGACCCAGTACTTC.

J is TRBJ2-7 and V is TRBV12-3 or TRBV12-4; D not certain. This CDR3 is 13 amino acids long. The V and J ends lost 7 bases and 5 bases respectively, with 15 bases between them. The CDR3 nucleotides are TGTGCCAGCACTAGACTCCTCGGGCACGAGCAGTACTTC. Its translation is CASTRLLGHEQYF.

This clonotype was picked up many times. The rearrangement uses TRBV10-2 and TRBJ2-3; TRBD2 aligns across 9 bases. The V gene end was trimmed by 2 bases and the J gene end by 2 bases; junction bases not matched to a gene: 8. Germline values: CDR1 WSHSY, CDR2 SAAADI. The CDR3 length is 17 residues. The CDR3 reads CASSERGAGGLTDTQYF. CDR3 DNA: TGCGCCAGCAGTGAGAGAGGAGCGGGAGGCCTCACAGATACGCAGTATTTT.

This clonotype came up a few times. The chain combines TRBV7-2 with TRBJ2-7; a possible D gene is TRBD2 (7 bases). The CDR3 loop spans 15 amino acids. Trimming removed 1 base from V and 6 bases from J, with 16 bases in between. Germline-derived CDR1 and CDR2 are SGHTA and FQGNSA. The CDR3 loop is CASSLVGGAQGEQYF. The CDR3 coding sequence is TGTGCCAGCAGCTTAGTAGGGGGGGCGCAGGGCGAGCAGTACTTC.

This clonotype was found a few times. The chain is built from TRBV5-6 and TRBJ2-1; no clear D gene. The germline V gene has CDR1 SGHDT and CDR2 YYEEEE. V was pared by 1 base and J by 10 bases, with 6 bases between. CDR3 length: 11 residues. As DNA, the CDR3 is TGTGCCAGCAGCTTGACTGGGGAGCAGTTCTTC. Its protein is CASSLTGEQFF.

V gene TRBV5-5 combines with J gene TRBJ2-3; 7 bases match TRBD2. The CDR3 covers 14 residues. V gave up 4 bases and J gave up 4 bases; unmatched junction bases: 6. Germline-derived CDR1 and CDR2 are SGHKS and YYEKEE (reference sequence). CDR3 in DNA: TGTGCCAGCAGCCGGGAGGCGGGTTCAGATACGCAGTATTTT. Its translation: CASSREAGSDTQYF.

This chain uses TRBV6-1 with TRBJ2-1; 13 positions match TRBD2. With 2 bases clipped from V and 10 bases from J, the junction kept 8 bases outside the gene matches. Germline values: CDR1 MNHNS, CDR2 SASEGT. This CDR3 has 16 residues. The CDR3 DNA follows: TGTGCCAGCAGTGAATCTCCACTAGCGGGAGGGGAGGAGCAGTTCTTC. Translating gives CASSESPLAGGEEQFF.

This clonotype was found many times. DNA of the CDR3: TGTGCCAGCAGCTCACTAGCTGTGCAGTACTTC. Its translation: CASSSLAVQYF. The chain links TRBV6-2 or TRBV6-3 to TRBJ2-7, with D perhaps TRBD2 (6 bases). V lost 6 bases to trimming and J lost 9 bases, with 12 bases between them. The CDR3 is 11 residues long. Germline CDR1 reads MNHEY; CDR2 reads SVGEGT.

V usage is TRBV6-5 and J usage is TRBJ2-5; 10 bases fit TRBD2. CDR1 and CDR2 from the germline V gene are MNHEY and SVGAGI. The CDR3 is 15 amino acids. After removal of 4 bases from V and 3 bases from J, the junction contained 5 bases not matched to a gene. CDR3 DNA sequence: TGTGCCAGCAGTTCGGCAGCGGGAGGGGAAGAGACCCAGTACTTC. Amino acid sequence: CASSSAAGGEETQYF.

Ten or more counts support this clonotype. The chain couples TRBV5-1 to TRBJ2-3; D unclear. This CDR3 has 14 residues. V was shortened by 0 bases and J by 3 bases, with 8 bases between the two germline ends. Looked up from germline, CDR1 is SGHRS and CDR2 is YFSETQ. This chain's CDR3 is CASSLDQATDTQYF. The CDR3 nucleotides are TGCGCCAGCAGCTTGGATCAGGCGACAGATACGCAGTATTTT.

This chain joins TRBV6-5 and TRBJ2-1; 10 bases are a match to TRBD1. J gave up 11 bases and V 4 bases, and 5 bases lay outside the gene matches. CDR1 MNHEY and CDR2 SVGAGI come from the germline V gene. The CDR3 is made up of 13 amino acids. As DNA, the CDR3 is TGTGCCAGCAGTTGGGGGGACAGGGGTCAGCAGTTCTTC. Its protein product is CASSWGDRGQQFF.

Comments on this clonotype: With a much larger clone just one base away, this may be a read error. This chain's CDR3 is CASAVDVTNTGELVF. CDR3 DNA: TGTGCCAGCGCCGTGGACGTTACGAACACCGGGGAGCTGGTTTTT. This rearrangement joins TRBV9 to TRBJ2-2, with a possible D match to TRBD2 (5 bases). Germline V gene data show CDR1 as SGDLS and CDR2 as YYNGEE. CDR3 length: 15 amino acids.

J is TRBJ1-6 and V is TRBV6-1, with TRBD1 matching over 7 bases. The V gene end was trimmed by 6 bases and the J gene end by 6 bases; junction bases not matched to a gene: 5. The CDR3 is made up of 14 amino acids. Germline CDR1 is MNHNS and CDR2 is SASEGT. This CDR3 is CASSTGQINSPLHF. The CDR3 DNA reads as TGTGCCAGCAGCACGGGACAGATTAATTCACCCCTCCACTTT.

The chain links TRBV3-1 to TRBJ1-2; no clear D. The CDR3 contains 13 residues. Looked up from germline, CDR1 is LGHDT and CDR2 is YNNKEL (reference sequence). V was cut by 6 bases and J by 2 bases, with 10 bases left in between. CDR3 DNA sequence: TGTGCCAGCAGACCGGGTCTAAACTATGGCTACACCTTC. It translates to CASRPGLNYGYTF.

The chain carries TRBV20-1 and TRBJ1-1; TRBD1 aligns across 8 bases. The CDR3 is made up of 15 amino acids. Trimming removed 5 bases from V and 1 base from J; junction bases left unmatched: 9. Germline V gene data show CDR1 as DFQATT and CDR2 as SNEGSKA (reference sequence). This CDR3 reads CSAGSEGTGNTEAFF. The DNA of the CDR3 is TGCAGTGCTGGTAGCGAAGGGACAGGGAACACTGAAGCTTTCTTT.